The 26 T cell receptor beta chains below all came from one sample that was sequenced in a study of T-cell memory formation after mild COVID-19 (dated by TCRdb to about 2021). Libraries were constructed by 5' RACE. Reads for this sample came from an Illumina NovaSeq 6000. The public sequencing data were trimmed at Q25 with fastp and processed into clonotypes with MiXCR by TCRdb, which kept only in-frame beta chains. CDR3 protein duplicates are merged, each entry listing the most common genes and DNA. This sample holds just under 50,000 distinct CDR3 sequences; about 12% were observed only once. The ten most abundant clones make up approximately 25% of the sample. Sequencing was carried out using PBMCs or a T cell subset sorted from them (not recorded which). These receptor sequences come from a man younger than 35 who had mild COVID-19 (a few samples of this study predate the infection). The sample titles of this study are shuffled in the database, so cell type and time point are left out; the donor was told from shared clones.

This clonotype was seen only a few times. The gene calls are TRBV5-1 and TRBJ1-4; 9 bases align to TRBD1. The CDR3 sequence is 16 residues long. CDR1 and CDR2 from the germline V gene are SGHRS and YFSETQ. Germline trimming cut 2 bases from V and 6 bases from J; bases unmatched to any gene: 8. CDR3 bases: TGCGCCAGCAGCTTTACAGGGGGCAGTAGCTATGAAAAACTGTTTTTT. It specifies CASSFTGGSSYEKLFF.

This chain links TRBV3-1 with TRBJ1-2; D unclear. V dropped 1 base and J dropped 8 bases, with 17 bases sitting between them. The CDR3 is 15 amino acids. The V gene's germline CDR1 is LGHDT and CDR2 YNNKEL (reference sequence). The CDR3 DNA follows: TGTGCCAGCAGCCAAGCTAACGGCGGCGGAGGGGGCTACACCTTC. Translation gives CASSQANGGGGGYTF.

This clonotype has just a few counts. V usage is TRBV7-3 and J usage is TRBJ2-7; 8 nucleotides line up with TRBD1. V was clipped by 5 bases and J by 3 bases; unmatched bases: 9. Germline V gene sequence: CDR1 SGHTA, CDR2 FQGTGA. CDR3 length equals 15 residues. CDR3 protein: CASSVQPGGLYEQYF. The CDR3 coding sequence is TGTGCCAGCAGCGTTCAACCAGGGGGCCTCTACGAGCAGTACTTC.

Ten or more counts support this clonotype. The chain uses TRBV9 and TRBJ2-3; TRBD1 is a possible D gene (6 bases). Germline CDR1 is SGDLS and CDR2 is YYNGEE. The CDR3 has 14 amino acids. V was shortened by 3 bases and J by 4 bases, with 12 bases between the two germline ends. CDR3 in amino acids: CASSAYRASDTQYF. In DNA, the CDR3 is TGTGCCAGCAGCGCCTACAGGGCATCAGATACGCAGTATTTT.

This clonotype was seen only a few times. The chain is built from TRBV7-2 and TRBJ1-1, with unresolved D. The length of the CDR3 is 14 residues. Between the trimmed V and J ends, which lost 4 bases and 5 bases, there was a span of 14 bases. Germline V gene data show CDR1 as SGHTA and CDR2 as FQGNSA. CDR3 in DNA: TGTGCCAGCAGCTCCGCAGCCGGGCGGACTGAAGCTTTCTTT. Translating gives CASSSAAGRTEAFF.

In its sample, this clonotype was seen a few times. CDR3 in DNA: TGCGCCAGCAGCTCCGGGACAGTCGGTGAAAAACTGTTTTTT. Protein sequence: CASSSGTVGEKLFF. This sequence joins TRBV5-1 and TRBJ1-4, with 7 bases identical to TRBD1. The CDR3 is 14 amino acids. Trimming cost V 3 bases and J 7 bases; bases outside gene matches: 6. Looked up from germline, CDR1 is SGHRS and CDR2 is YFSETQ.

The rearrangement joins TRBV6-2 or TRBV6-3 to TRBJ2-7, with TRBD1 identical over 7 bases. This CDR3 has 13 amino acids. Looked up from germline, CDR1 is MNHEY and CDR2 is SVGEGT. The V segment lost 10 bases and the J segment 3 bases; nucleotides outside the gene matches: 9. The CDR3 here is CATSNRQGYEQYV. The CDR3 coding sequence is TGTGCCACCTCAAACAGACAGGGCTACGAGCAGTACGTC.

This clonotype was seen only a few times. At one end the junction does not follow the germline gene, possibly because of a read error. The chain couples TRBV7-9 to TRBJ1-6; D is unresolved. The CDR3 loop spans 13 amino acids. Germline V gene sequence: CDR1 SEHNR, CDR2 FQNEAQ (reference sequence). The CDR3 spells CAGSPTAGSPLHF. The DNA for the CDR3 is TGTGCCGGCAGCCCGACCGCGGGTTCACCCCTCCACTTT.

This clonotype was seen ten or more times. The chain has TRBV12-3 or TRBV12-4 and TRBJ1-2, with unresolved D. The CDR3 loop spans 13 amino acids. V lost 1 base and J lost 8, with 11 bases in between. CDR3 in amino acids: CASSLVGGGGYTF. The CDR3 DNA reads TGTGCCAGCAGTTTAGTTGGTGGCGGCGGCTACACCTTC.

Ten or more counts support this clonotype. This rearrangement joins TRBV2 to TRBJ2-7, with D possibly being TRBD1 or TRBD2 (6 bases each). This CDR3 spans 13 amino acids. V lost 8 bases and J lost 0, with 11 bases in between. Germline CDR1 SNHLY, CDR2 FYNNEI. The CDR3 sequence: CASGGTFSYEQYF. DNA of the CDR3: TGTGCCAGCGGCGGGACATTCTCCTACGAGCAGTACTTC. Variable domain in full (rest from reference TRBV2 and TRBJ2-7): EPEVTQTPSHQVTQMGQEVILRCVPISNHLYFYWYRQILGQKVEFLVSFYNNEISEKSEIFDDQFSVERPDGSNFTLKIRSTKLEDSAMYFCASGGTFSYEQYFGPGTRLTVT.

The table lists this clonotype with a few counts. The J gene is TRBJ2-7, the V gene TRBV5-1; 8 nucleotides agree with TRBD1. The CDR3 extends over 15 amino acids. Trimming cost V 0 bases and J 2 bases; bases outside gene matches: 4. Germline loops: CDR1 SGHRS, CDR2 YFSETQ. The CDR3 bases are TGCGCCAGCAGCTTGGTCGGGACAGGCACCTACGAGCAGTACTTC. It codes for CASSLVGTGTYEQYF.

The chain carries TRBV14 and TRBJ2-7; 8 bases line up with TRBD1. J gave up 6 bases and V 0 bases, and 13 bases lay outside the gene matches. The CDR3 totals 17 residues. Germline CDR1 and CDR2: SGHDN and FVKESK. The CDR3: CASSQEERRDRRCEQYV. DNA of the CDR3: TGTGCCAGCAGCCAAGAAGAAAGGCGGGACAGGCGGTGCGAGCAGTACGTC.

The chain has TRBV10-3 and TRBJ1-2, with D unresolved. Deletions cut 3 bases from V and 4 bases from J, with 12 bases between. Germline CDR1 reads ENHRY; CDR2 reads SYGVKD. The CDR3 loop spans 14 amino acids. The CDR3 region has the DNA TGTGCCATCAGTGATGATTGGAGAGGCTATGGCTACACCTTC. Translating gives CAISDDWRGYGYTF.

The rearrangement joins TRBV5-1 to TRBJ2-5; possibly TRBD1 for D (5 bases). This CDR3 contains 14 residues. Germline V gene data show CDR1 as SGHRS and CDR2 as YFSETQ. Trimming left V 2 bases short and J 5 bases short, with 13 bases between. The CDR3 DNA follows: TGCGCCAGCAGCTTCCAAGGGGAAGGGGAGACCCAGTACTTC. Translation gives CASSFQGEGETQYF.

This clonotype was counted at least ten times. This chain links TRBV2 with TRBJ1-5; the D is unclear. Germline V gene sequence: CDR1 SNHLY, CDR2 FYNNEI. With 7 bases removed from V and 3 bases from J, the gap between germline ends came to 7 bases. The CDR3 spans 12 residues. The CDR3, as DNA: TGTGCCAGCAAACTGTACAATCAGCCCCAGCATTTT. Protein sequence: CASKLYNQPQHF.

The chain combines TRBV4-3 with TRBJ2-5; maybe TRBD2 (5 bases). CDR1 is LGHNA, CDR2 YSLEER, per germline. With 2 bases removed from V and 4 bases from J, the gap between germline ends came to 14 bases. The CDR3 spans 15 residues. For the CDR3, the DNA is TGCGCCAGCAGCCAACAAGAGCGGTCTGGAGAGACCCAGTACTTC. This encodes CASSQQERSGETQYF.

V usage is TRBV7-6 and J usage is TRBJ2-1; TRBD2 matches 8 bases. This CDR3 is built from 15 residues. From germline, CDR1 is SGHVS and CDR2 FNYEAQ. The V segment lost 5 bases and the J segment 5 bases; nucleotides outside the gene matches: 8. As DNA, the CDR3 is TGTGCCAGCAGCACCGTGGCGGGGGGCGACAATGAGCAGTTCTTC. Translating it yields CASSTVAGGDNEQFF.

This clonotype has just a few counts. The chain has TRBV7-9 and TRBJ1-2; TRBD1 aligns across 8 bases. Germline loops: CDR1 SEHNR, CDR2 FQNEAQ (reference sequence). Germline trimming cut 6 bases from V and 8 bases from J; bases unmatched to any gene: 8. The CDR3 loop spans 13 amino acids. The CDR3: CASSSTGDGGYTF. The CDR3 nucleotides read TGTGCCAGCAGTTCGACAGGGGACGGAGGCTACACCTTC.

In this sample, this clonotype turned up many times. V is TRBV18 and J is TRBJ2-3, with 7 bases that match TRBD1. This CDR3 is built from 15 residues. Germline CDR1 is KGHSH and CDR2 is LQKENI. V was pared by 4 bases and J by 0 bases, with 4 bases of the junction left unmatched. The CDR3 spells CASSQRGQSTDTQYF. The CDR3 DNA follows: TGTGCCAGCTCACAGAGGGGGCAAAGCACAGATACGCAGTATTTT.

This clonotype was picked up a small number of times. V usage is TRBV7-2 and J usage is TRBJ2-3; 13 bases match TRBD2. The germline V gene encodes CDR1 SGHTA and CDR2 FQGNSA. Trimming took 4 bases from V and 7 from J; bases not matched to a gene: 5. The CDR3 covers 15 residues. Here the CDR3 reads CASSWTSGGTYTQYF. In nucleotides, the CDR3 is TGTGCCAGCAGCTGGACTAGCGGGGGTACATATACGCAGTATTTT.

The chain couples TRBV6-5 to TRBJ2-3; D uncertain. CDR3 size: 12 residues. The V end was cut by 4 bases, the J end by 4 bases, with 6 bases between. Germline CDR1 is MNHEY and CDR2 is SVGAGI. The CDR3 DNA reads TGTGCCAGCAGTTCTACGTCAGATACGCAGTATTTT. Its protein product is CASSSTSDTQYF.

This clonotype has more than one count but fewer than ten. The chain links TRBV5-1 to TRBJ2-4; 9 nucleotides agree with TRBD2. J was trimmed by 5 bases and V by 0 bases; bases with no gene match: 3. The CDR3 is 15 amino acids. Germline V lookup: CDR1 SGHRS, CDR2 YFSETQ. CDR3 in amino acids: CASSLGLAGENIQYF. CDR3 nucleotides: TGCGCCAGCAGCTTGGGGTTAGCGGGGGAAAACATTCAGTACTTC.

This clonotype has a handful of counts. The chain is built from TRBV20-1 and TRBJ1-3, with 7 bases that match TRBD1. The junction had 11 bases not matched to a gene; V was cut back by 0 bases and J by 3 bases. Germline CDR1 reads DFQATT; CDR2 reads SNEGSKA (reference sequence). This CDR3 contains 17 residues. The CDR3 loop is CSARDPRTGMDGNTIYF. CDR3 DNA sequence: TGCAGTGCTAGAGATCCCCGGACAGGAATGGATGGAAACACCATATATTTT.

The chain combines TRBV5-6 with TRBJ2-7; D is possibly TRBD1 (5 bases). The CDR3 contains 11 residues. V lost 0 bases, J lost 8 bases, and 6 bases lay in between. CDR1 is SGHDT and CDR2 is YYEEEE in the germline V gene. CDR3 loop: CASSLDRKQYF. Written as DNA, the CDR3 is TGTGCCAGCAGCTTGGACAGGAAGCAGTACTTC.

This clonotype has just a few counts. The chain carries TRBV7-6 and TRBJ2-7; TRBD1 might be the D (5 bases). Germline CDR1 and CDR2: SGHVS and FNYEAQ. Between the trimmed V and J ends, which lost 5 bases and 2 bases, there was a span of 13 bases. The CDR3 is 14 amino acids. The CDR3: CASSQNRRPYEQYF. The CDR3 region has the DNA TGTGCCAGCAGCCAAAACAGGCGACCCTACGAGCAGTACTTC.

This clonotype showed up many times. The genes are TRBV20-1 and TRBJ1-5; D may be TRBD1 (5 bases). V was cut by 0 bases and J by 2 bases, with 8 bases left in between. Looked up from germline, CDR1 is DFQATT and CDR2 is SNEGSKA (reference sequence). The CDR3 has 14 residues. CDR3 residues: CSARDLGGNQPQHF. Written as DNA, the CDR3 is TGCAGTGCTAGAGATCTAGGGGGCAATCAGCCCCAGCATTTT.